This entry is about one TCR beta chain. Its antigen is currently not known. Per-base qualities were not stored, and no clone one base away is much larger. The library was obtained by the immunoSEQ multiplex PCR assay. Per the authors' processing: To diagnose cytomegalovirus status from the catalog of TCR beta chain sequences, a statistical classification framework was built. As stored in TCRdb, this immuneACCESS dataset retains in-frame rearrangements with V and J assigned. A fraction of the clones does not appear; measured against another copy, unresolved V genes explain less than half of the discrepancy, and the remainder lacks a known reason. Clone size and the V and J calls come from that table; the DNA yielded D and trimming. The sample table records about 360,000 clones; about nine tenths of these occur just once. 0.83% of the sample is held by the ten biggest clonotypes. The donors belonged to the validation cohort of 120 subjects, which was separate from the approximately 700-subject first cohort.

This record belongs to a study of cytomegalovirus exposure and HLA in healthy donors (dated by TCRdb to 2015 to 2018). In terms of the full investigation: According to a later analysis, one platform produced both the roughly 110 validation repertoires and the approximately 660 repertoires of the first cohort. The study aimed to test whether signatures of past pathogen exposure could be identified by cataloging public T cell receptors. Besides the first cohort of roughly 640 subjects, a separate validation cohort made up of over a hundred different subjects was used. High-throughput TCR immunosequencing, statistical association of individual TCRs with disease status, and machine learning were combined to predict cytomegalovirus infection status.

General findings and caveats noted by the study authors: All 120 or so repertoires were used to score co-occurrence in the validation cohort in a later analysis, because that analysis had no HLA typing for the cohort. The classifier was reported to diagnose cytomegalovirus status with high specificity and sensitivity in both the original and validation cohorts. In vitro tests confirmed that a few of the cytomegalovirus-associated TCR beta chains recognize cytomegalovirus antigens. In a later analysis, TCRs clustered in the first cohort were found to also tend to co-occur in the roughly 130 validation repertoires, with around 94% of cluster scores above 0. The authors suggested that the approach could potentially be extended to other disease states and immunological phenotypes. The study gave a list of about 150 TCR beta chains associated with cytomegalovirus. While some public TCRs were present in many individuals, most TCR sequences turned up only very rarely across donors.

V is clipped by 6 bases and J by 6 bases, and the sequence between their germline boundaries is 18 bases long. CDR1 MNHEY and CDR2 SVGAGI are derived from the germline V gene. From the cysteine up to the phenylalanine, the CDR3 has a length of 14 residues. The CDR3 DNA has 42 bases and is translated from base 1. The receptor was derived from a woman aged 18 to 35 in good health and CMV-seronegative. The sample taken for sequencing was PBMCs. The chain couples TRBV6-5 to TRBJ2-7; TRBD2 is possibly the D segment (5 matching bases). The DNA sequence reads TGTGCCAGCAGCACCGGGGTCAACCGGCGCGAGCAGTACTTC. This encodes CASSTGVNRREQYF.